The entry below describes one T cell receptor beta chain. The sample holds other DNA sequences that translate to the same CDR3. The data were obtained in a study of blood T cell repertoires in COVID-19. About the study: COVID-19 samples, acute and convalescent, were from the United States, Italy and Spain. Nucleic acid was either cDNA or gDNA, and it came from T cells, B-cell-depleted T cells, or PBMCs.

CDR1 and CDR2 (germline): LNHDA, SQIVND (reference sequence). The ends were cut back, 4 bases at V and 2 bases at J, with 6 bases in the middle. The CDR3 spans 12 residues. Original data processing: Nucleated cell number was recorded as an estimate derived from reference gene primer amplification. Profiling relied on immunoSEQ multiplex PCR, and the TCRdb table lists in-frame clones only, not all of them. V, J and clone size are taken as reported in that table, and D and trimming were inferred from the DNA itself. Found here are a few hundred thousand clones, 90% of them singletons; the top ten hold roughly 2.9%. Seattle cases were enrolled at active infection and followed longitudinally.

The TCR sequence derives from a woman in her thirties with COVID-19, enrolled during active disease. The material sequenced was peripheral blood. The V and J genes are TRBV19 and TRBJ2-7; D remains ambiguous. CDR3 loop: CASSTGTYEQYF. DNA of the CDR3: TGTGCCAGTAGTACAGGAACCTACGAGCAGTACTTC.